This record concerns one T cell receptor (beta chain) sequence. Its specificity is not known. Vbeta (60) and Jbeta (13) primers were used in the PCR. Profiled with immunoSEQ multiplex PCR; TCRdb holds only in-frame clones, not every one. The sample lists about 150,000 clones; roughly 10% were seen once. The sample is drawn from a study of cytomegalovirus exposure and HLA in healthy donors. Study-level background: One earlier analysis, a look at 150 million to 200 million T cells, found some 100 million unique TCR beta sequences.

Study findings and constraints: In a later analysis, across HLA loci, associated TCR counts were highest for DRB1, lowest for HLA-C. A later analysis associated 16,951 TCR beta sequences with HLA alleles at a 0.05 false discovery rate. Presence/absence analyses supposed approximately even sequencing depth among donors.

This CDR3 has 15 amino acids. Germline trimming cut 1 base from V and 6 bases from J; bases unmatched to any gene: 4. Germline V gene data show CDR1 as WNHNN and CDR2 as SYGVQD (reference sequence). The chain combines TRBV10-1 with TRBJ2-1; 9 bases match TRBD2. The specimen was PBMCs. The TCR comes from a man in his forties or fifties in good health and CMV-seronegative. The DNA for the CDR3 is TGCGCCAGCAGTGAGTTAGCGGGGGTCGGCAATGAGCAGTTCTTC. Its protein is CASSELAGVGNEQFF.